This T cell receptor beta chain was captured in a study of CD8 T cells in ankylosing spondylitis. TCRdb processed the 5' RACE reads anew with MiXCR; each CDR3 protein has one entry. The sample gives approximately 30,000 distinct CDR3 sequences, 7.9% of which show up once; just under 30% is in the top ten. In germline, CDR1 is LNHDA, CDR2 SQIVND (reference sequence). The CDR3 has 13 amino acids. V lost 5 bases and J 6 bases, leaving 11 bases between the germline ends. This receptor was identified in a male donor with ankylosing spondylitis or in good health (not recorded which). The chain carries TRBV19 and TRBJ2-1, with D uncertain. The sample comprised blood. This CDR3 reads CASSHPDTNEQFF. CDR3 DNA sequence: TGTGCCAGTAGTCACCCAGACACCAATGAGCAGTTCTTC.